This TCR beta chain was retrieved from a study of blood T cells in healthy people across ages. Germline V lookup: CDR1 SQVTM, CDR2 ANQGSEA. With 8 bases clipped from V and 4 bases from J, the junction kept 9 bases outside the gene matches. The CDR3 length is 13 residues. Together with a sample-barcoded 5' primer, a J-beta primer mix was included in a second PCR lasting about 6 to 12 cycles. MiXCR, applied by TCRdb to the 5' RACE reads, yields one record per CDR3 protein. The sample yields around 780,000 distinct CDR3 sequences, roughly 24% seen once. This clonotype turned up a few times. This sample also appeared in a second study, on T cells of mothers and their children. Per that paper: Six children, together with their three healthy Caucasian mothers, made up the donors. Related and unrelated pairs show TCR recombination output that thymic selection shapes similarly.

The source material was blood. V gene TRBV29-1 combines with J gene TRBJ1-1, with 8 bases fitting TRBD1. The receptor was isolated from a boy aged 5-17 years in good health. CDR3 protein: CSIHRGGSTEAFF. CDR3 nucleotide sequence: TGCAGCATACACAGGGGGGGGTCCACTGAAGCTTTCTTT.